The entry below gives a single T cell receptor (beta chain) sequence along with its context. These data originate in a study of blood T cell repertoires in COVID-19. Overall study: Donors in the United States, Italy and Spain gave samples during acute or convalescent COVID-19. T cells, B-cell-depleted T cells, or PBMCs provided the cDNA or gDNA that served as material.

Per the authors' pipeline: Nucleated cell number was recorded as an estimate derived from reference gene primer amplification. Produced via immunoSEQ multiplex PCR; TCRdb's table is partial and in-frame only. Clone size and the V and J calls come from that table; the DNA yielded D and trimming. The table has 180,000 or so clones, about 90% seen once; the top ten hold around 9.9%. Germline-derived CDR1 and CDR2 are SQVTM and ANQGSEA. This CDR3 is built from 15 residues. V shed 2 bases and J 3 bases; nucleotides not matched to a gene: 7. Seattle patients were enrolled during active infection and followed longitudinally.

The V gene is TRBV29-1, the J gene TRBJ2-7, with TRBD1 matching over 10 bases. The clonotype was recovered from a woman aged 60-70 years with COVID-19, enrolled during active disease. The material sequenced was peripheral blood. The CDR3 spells CSVELPGQGIYEQYF. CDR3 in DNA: TGCAGCGTTGAACTTCCGGGACAGGGGATCTACGAGCAGTACTTC.